Sequencing of this T cell receptor (beta chain) was carried out in a study of blood T cell repertoires in COVID-19 (dated by TCRdb to the early 2020s). Regarding the complete study: The collaborator samples originated in the United States, Italy and Spain and spanned the acute and convalescent phases of COVID-19. The material from the prospective study consisted of cDNA or gDNA derived from T cells, B-cell-depleted T cells, or PBMCs. The dataset comprised deeply sampled blood TCRbeta repertoires from subjects exposed to, actively infected with, or recovered from COVID-19. The repertoires were released in a freely available public database intended as a resource for research on the immune response to SARS-CoV-2. The samples were drawn from two sources: the first 160 participants of the ongoing ImmuneRACE study, and 1,200 or so subjects contributed by 6 global collaborators. The sample metadata nearly always contained a de-identified subject ID, COVID-19 status, age in years and sex. Where HLA class I and class II types were available, the types were taken from metadata supplied by the sample provider, not from assay-based typing.

Its CDR3 holds 13 amino acids, cysteine through phenylalanine. The DNA shown is the 39-base CDR3, in frame from base 1. V drops 11 bases and J drops 10 bases, leaving 20 bases in between. The germline V gene (reference sequence) yields MNHEY for CDR1 and SMNVEV for CDR2. The paper as a whole reports these results and caveats: Clinical and demographic metadata were provided uncurated, with the amount varying by source and participant.

The immunoSEQ Assay, a bias-controlled multiplex PCR, was used to amplify TCRbeta CDR3 regions from genomic DNA. Concerning the study's data processing: The number of nucleated cells in each sample was estimated by amplification of reference gene primers within the assay. Sequence reads were collapsed and filtered to measure the absolute abundance of every unique TCRbeta CDR3 rearrangement. Productive Simpson clonality was computed per sample as the square root of Simpson's diversity index over productive rearrangements. TCRdb provides this immuneACCESS table in a form limited to in-frame rearrangements. Some clones are lacking; in checked studies, under half of them reflect an unresolved V gene, and why the rest are absent is not known. Clone size and the V and J calls come from that table; the DNA yielded D and trimming. The sample yields approximately 18,000 clones; roughly three quarters were counted once. 7% to 8.5% of the sample belongs to the ten largest clones.

As concerns this clone: The specificity of this receptor is unknown. Nothing much larger sits one base from this clone, and base qualities are not available.

Each collaborating institution followed its own protocols to collect whole blood in K2EDTA tubes. For TCRbeta analysis, collaborator samples were shipped as frozen whole blood, as isolated PBMCs, or as DNA extracted from either sample type. The chain employs TRBV27 and TRBJ1-4, with TRBD1 tentatively as D gene (6 bases match). Material for sequencing was peripheral blood. The sequence derives from a man between 60 and 75 years old with acute or convalescent COVID-19. The CDR3 protein is CASSGGGLRKLFF. The DNA sequence follows: TGTGCCTCTTCAGGTGGGGGCCTGAGAAAACTGTTTTTT.